The 21 T cell receptor beta chains below all came from one sample that was sequenced in a study of T-cell reconstitution after alpha-beta-depleted transplantation in children. A TCRbeta library incorporating unique molecular identifiers was prepared. From the PCR reads, TCRdb called clonotypes with MiXCR, one entry per CDR3 protein. The sample includes about 980,000 distinct CDR3 sequences, about 29% of them seen just once. The starting material was PBMCs, mostly from graft donor cells, obtained 360 days after TCRalphabeta/CD19-depleted stem cell transplant. The receptor set was obtained from a boy younger than two who had a stem cell transplant for SCID, so the T cells may come from the graft donor.

The chain recombines TRBV5-1 with TRBJ2-1; D possibly corresponds to TRBD2 (6 bases). V shed 0 bases and J shed 10 bases, with 17 bases lying between them. CDR1 is SGHRS, CDR2 YFSETQ, per germline. The CDR3 consists of 15 residues. CDR3: CASSLAAGTQLEQFF. CDR3 DNA: TGCGCCAGCAGCTTGGCGGCGGGGACCCAACTAGAGCAGTTCTTC.

The chain couples TRBV12-3 or TRBV12-4 to TRBJ2-2, with 8 bases lining up with TRBD2. The length of the CDR3 is 14 residues. The CDR3 DNA sequence: TGTGGAACACAACGGGGGGGCCGATCCGGGGAGCTGTTTTTT. Its protein is CGTQRGGRSGELFF.

J is TRBJ1-1 and V is TRBV4-3, with D possibly matching TRBD1 (5 bases). The CDR3 sequence is 16 residues long. Between the trimmed V and J ends, which lost 0 bases and 0 bases, there was a span of 11 bases. Germline lookup yields CDR1 LGHNA and CDR2 YSLEER. In DNA, the CDR3 is TGCGCCAGCAGCCAAGATCTCGGGGGACTGAACACTGAAGCTTTCTTT. Residues: CASSQDLGGLNTEAFF.

In this sample, this clonotype turned up many times. The chain carries TRBV5-1 and TRBJ1-4, with D perhaps matching TRBD1 (6 bases). The CDR3 length is 15 residues. Trimming took 4 bases from V and 8 from J, leaving 18 bases between them. Germline V gene lookup returns CDR1 SGHRS and CDR2 YFSETQ. CDR3 sequence: CASSAGQAPLEKLFF. The CDR3 bases are TGCGCCAGCAGCGCGGGACAAGCCCCCTTGGAAAAACTGTTTTTT.

This clonotype occurred a few times. V and J are TRBV12-3 or TRBV12-4 and TRBJ1-1, with D perhaps TRBD1 (5 bases). Between the trimmed V and J ends, which lost 3 bases and 7 bases, there was a span of 9 bases. The CDR3 length is 12 residues. The DNA of the CDR3 is TGTGCCAGCAGTTTCCGACAGATTGAAGCTTTCTTT. Translation: CASSFRQIEAFF.

This clonotype was recorded once. Here the CDR3 DNA reads TGTGCCAGCAGCCATCCCCGACGGGATACGCAGTATTTT. Translated: CASSHPRRDTQYF. The rearrangement joins TRBV4-2 to TRBJ2-3; D call uncertain. The CDR3 extends over 13 amino acids. Trimming left V 3 bases short and J 6 bases short, with 10 bases between. Per the germline V gene, CDR1 is LGHNA and CDR2 is YNFKEQ.

The V and J genes are TRBV7-9 and TRBJ2-5; D is unresolved. The CDR3 sequence is 14 residues long. CDR1 is SEHNR, CDR2 FQNEAQ, per germline (reference sequence). The germline V and J ends were trimmed by 5 bases and 1 base, with 11 bases remaining between them. The CDR3 bases are TGTGCCAGCAGCCCGGAGTACTTCCAAGAGACCCAGTACTTC. Protein: CASSPEYFQETQYF.

This clonotype has only one observation. This chain joins TRBV6-1 and TRBJ1-1; D is perhaps TRBD1 (5 bases). CDR3 length: 14 amino acids. Per the germline V gene, CDR1 is MNHNS and CDR2 is SASEGT. V lost 4 bases to trimming and J lost 4 bases, with 13 bases between them. The CDR3 DNA sequence: TGTGCCAGCAGTGCGGGGCACGGGAGCACTGAAGCTTTCTTT. Translation: CASSAGHGSTEAFF.

This clonotype turned up a few times. V gene TRBV5-1 combines with J gene TRBJ2-1, with a tentative D call TRBD1 (6 bases). The CDR3 runs to 17 residues. Germline CDR1 is SGHRS and CDR2 is YFSETQ. The germline V and J ends were trimmed by 4 bases and 0 bases, with 17 bases remaining between them. CDR3 sequence reads: CASSALSGRGSYNEQFF. The CDR3 DNA is TGCGCCAGCAGCGCGCTCTCTGGCAGGGGCTCCTACAATGAGCAGTTCTTC. Looking up the rest from reference TRBV5-1 and TRBJ2-1 gives the full variable domain: KAGVTQTPRYLIKTRGQQVTLSCSPISGHRSVSWYQQTPGQGLQFLFEYFSETQRNKGNFPGRFSGRQFSNSRSEMNVSTLELGDSALYLCASSALSGRGSYNEQFFGPGTRLTVL.

The chain couples TRBV2 to TRBJ1-5; D might be TRBD1 (5 bases). Germline V CDR1 and CDR2: SNHLY, FYNNEI. The V gene lost 5 bases and the J gene lost 4 bases, with 12 bases spanning the gap. The CDR3 is 14 amino acids. The CDR3 DNA is TGTGCCAGCAGTTCCAGGGTGAGGAATCAGCCCCAGCATTTT. Protein product: CASSSRVRNQPQHF.

There are a few counts of this clonotype. The J gene is TRBJ2-3, the V gene TRBV20-1; no definite D call. The CDR3 contains 11 residues. The germline gives CDR1 DFQATT, CDR2 SNEGSKA (reference sequence). The germline V and J ends were trimmed by 8 bases and 4 bases, with 10 bases remaining between them. CDR3 bases: TGCAGTAAGGACCGTCCAGATACGCAGTATTTT. Translating it yields CSKDRPDTQYF.

V is TRBV13 and J is TRBJ1-1, with 9 nucleotides matching TRBD1. Per the germline V gene, CDR1 is PRHDT and CDR2 is FYEKMQ (reference sequence). The CDR3 runs to 13 residues. V lost 5 bases to trimming and J lost 4 bases; unmatched junction nucleotides: 2. The CDR3 DNA reads as TGTGCCAGCAGCAACAGGGGGCTCACTGAAGCTTTCTTT. It encodes CASSNRGLTEAFF. Filled out from reference TRBV13 and TRBJ1-1, the complete variable domain reads AAGVIQSPRHLIKEKRETATLKCYPIPRHDTVYWYQQGPGQDPQFLISFYEKMQSDKGSIPDRFSAQQFSDYHSELNMSSLELGDSALYFCASSNRGLTEAFFGQGTRLTVV.

The CDR3 DNA sequence: TGTGCCAGCCAGCCATCGGGTAACTACGAGCAGTACTTC. It codes for CASQPSGNYEQYF. The chain links TRBV18 to TRBJ2-7; D not certain. The V gene's germline CDR1 is KGHSH and CDR2 LQKENI. This CDR3 region has 13 residues. V was trimmed by 8 bases and J by 3 bases, leaving 14 bases between them.

This clonotype was detected only a few times. The chain employs TRBV20-1 and TRBJ2-7; 9 bases match TRBD1. This CDR3 is 13 amino acids long. Unmatched junction bases numbered 5, after V lost 5 bases and J lost 3 bases. Germline CDR1 DFQATT, CDR2 SNEGSKA (reference sequence). The CDR3 DNA is TGCAGTGCTCTCCCGGGACAGGGCTACGAGCAGTACTTC. Residues: CSALPGQGYEQYF.

This clonotype came up a few times. The V and J genes are TRBV19 and TRBJ2-1; the match to TRBD2 covers 12 bases. CDR1 and CDR2 from the germline V gene are LNHDA and SQIVND (reference sequence). The CDR3 runs 16 residues. V lost 3 bases and J lost 5; bases outside the gene matches: 5. For the CDR3, the DNA is TGTGCCAGTAGTATGCTCGGGACTAGCGGGCACAATGAGCAGTTCTTC. Translated, it gives CASSMLGTSGHNEQFF.

The rearrangement links TRBV2 to TRBJ2-3; 11 bases align to TRBD2. Trimming cost V 6 bases and J 2 bases; bases outside gene matches: 4. Germline lookup yields CDR1 SNHLY and CDR2 FYNNEI. There are 15 residues in the CDR3. The CDR3, as DNA: TGTGCCAGCAGCGGACTAGCGGGCCTCACAGATACGCAGTATTTT. Its protein product is CASSGLAGLTDTQYF.

This chain links TRBV20-1 with TRBJ1-2; 12 positions agree with TRBD1. This CDR3 contains 16 residues. The germline CDR1 and CDR2 sequences are DFQATT and SNEGSKA (reference sequence). Losses at the gene ends were 6 bases for V and 4 bases for J; bases not matched to a gene: 12. CDR3 protein: CSAMNWDRGPSYGYTF. DNA for the CDR3: TGCAGTGCCATGAATTGGGACAGGGGGCCTTCCTATGGCTACACCTTC.

The gene calls are TRBV28 and TRBJ1-4; 8 bases line up with TRBD1. The CDR3 spans 14 residues. CDR1 and CDR2 (germline): MDHEN, SYDVKM. V was clipped by 5 bases and J by 8 bases; unmatched bases: 7. CDR3: CASSPDRGWEKLFF. The DNA for the CDR3 is TGTGCCAGCAGTCCCGACAGGGGATGGGAAAAACTGTTTTTT.

This clonotype was picked up many times. The rearrangement links TRBV4-1 to TRBJ2-7; D is uncertain. V lost 2 bases, J lost 3 bases, and 17 bases lay in between. Looked up from germline, CDR1 is MGHRA and CDR2 is YSYEKL. The CDR3 has 16 amino acids. The CDR3 here is CASSQSWAPEFYEQYF. The CDR3 DNA follows: TGCGCCAGCAGCCAATCTTGGGCCCCCGAATTCTACGAGCAGTACTTC.

This clonotype appeared a few times. The chain is built from TRBV12-3 or TRBV12-4 and TRBJ2-5; 10 bases fit TRBD2. Trimming removed 4 bases from V and 1 base from J; junction bases left unmatched: 6. The CDR3 contains 16 residues. CDR3 residues: CASSWRASGGQETQYF. The CDR3 coding sequence is TGTGCCAGCAGTTGGAGGGCTAGCGGGGGCCAAGAGACCCAGTACTTC.

The genes are TRBV24-1 and TRBJ2-1; 9 bases are a match to TRBD1. Trimming cost V 3 bases and J 4 bases; bases outside gene matches: 6. The CDR3 sequence is 16 residues long. The germline V gene has CDR1 KGHDR and CDR2 SFDVKD. The DNA for the CDR3 is TGTGCCACCAGTGATCGGGGACAGGGAAGATACAATGAGCAGTTCTTC. Amino acids: CATSDRGQGRYNEQFF.